This T cell receptor beta chain came from a study of T cells in Graves' hyperthyroidism and ophthalmopathy. The CDR3 is 15 residues long. Trimming pared 3 bases from V and 1 base from J, leaving 12 bases between. This clonotype was detected once. Its antigen is still unknown. Researchers took RNA transcripts and amplified the TCR beta CDR3 regions from them. When the TCR CDR3 underwent first-round RT-PCR, the HTBI primer set was used. TCRdb reprocessed the multiplex PCR reads with MiXCR, giving one entry per CDR3 protein. The sample has 95,000 to 100,000 distinct CDR3 sequences, roughly half seen once. General study findings and limits: Expanded thyroid clonotypes (above 0.001) were mostly also found in blood.

Patients aged 18 to 65 had newly diagnosed hyperthyroidism of under 2 months' duration. This sequence originates from a woman between 40 and 55 years old with Graves' hyperthyroidism. Sequencing used blood. The chain combines TRBV12-3 or TRBV12-4 with TRBJ1-1; D remains unclear. The CDR3 sequence: CASSFLPRTNTEAFF. CDR3 coding DNA: TGTGCCAGCAGTTTTTTACCTAGGACGAACACTGAAGCTTTCTTT.